This is a list of T cell receptor beta chains from one sample in a study of shared T cell receptors in the human thymus. The protocol was immunoSEQ multiplex PCR, while the TCRdb copy is restricted to in-frame clones and leaves out a portion. This table holds about 500,000 clones, about 84% found once. These records were also assigned to another study, of human thymus T cells.

The sequenced material came from thymocytes. The receptor set was obtained from a boy in the first two years of life with a congenital heart defect. Each CDR3 is given with its conserved first and last residue. The D gene is left open where the match is weak. Only part of the rows carry a size: once, few, many, or a class if the clone is expanded.

size: -
D: TRBD1
V: TRBV7-8
J: TRBJ2-7
DNA: TGTGCCAGCAGCTTTTCACCCAAGTCGGGACAGGGCTCCTACGAGCAGTACTTC
CDR3: CASSFSPKSGQGSYEQYF

size: -
D: TRBD1
V: TRBV15
J: TRBJ2-7
DNA: TGTGCCACCAGCAGGGACAGGGCCGACGAGCAGTACTTC
CDR3: CATSRDRADEQYF

size: -
D: TRBD2
V: TRBV5-8
J: TRBJ2-5
DNA: TGTGCCAGCACCCCGGAGGGGTCTAGCGGGACCCAAGAGACCCAGTACTTC
CDR3: CASTPEGSSGTQETQYF

size: few
D: TRBD1
V: TRBV28
J: TRBJ2-2
DNA: TGTGCCAGCAGTCCCTGGGACAGGGGAGGTGTGCGGGAGTTGCCCGGGGAGCTGTTTTTT
CDR3: CASSPWDRGGVRELPGELFF

size: few
D: -
V: TRBV7-9
J: TRBJ1-1
DNA: TGTGCCAGCAGCTACCGCGGGGGCCGACCCACTGAAGCTTTCTTT
CDR3: CASSYRGGRPTEAFF

size: -
D: TRBD1
V: TRBV27
J: TRBJ2-7
DNA: TGTGCCAGCAGTTTGACAGGGCGTTCGTGCGAGCAGTACTTC
CDR3: CASSLTGRSCEQYF

size: -
D: TRBD2
V: TRBV30
J: TRBJ2-7
DNA: TGTGCCTGGAGTGTATCCGGTAGCGGGAGGCCGCCCTACGAGCAGTACTTC
CDR3: CAWSVSGSGRPPYEQYF

size: -
D: -
V: TRBV5-4
J: TRBJ2-7
DNA: TGTGCCAGCAGCTTGTGGAGCTACGAGCAGTACTTC
CDR3: CASSLWSYEQYF

size: once
D: -
V: TRBV7-8
J: TRBJ1-1
DNA: TGTGCCAGCAGCCCACCGCAGGGAGCTTTCTTT
CDR3: CASSPPQGAFF

size: -
D: -
V: TRBV5-4
J: TRBJ2-5
DNA: TGTGCCAGCAGCTTGGAGGGGGGGGTCGGCAGGGGTGAGACCCAGTACTTC
CDR3: CASSLEGGVGRGETQYF

size: few
D: TRBD2
V: TRBV5-1
J: TRBJ2-1
DNA: TGCGCCAGCAGCCCCGGGACTAGCTGGGACAACAATGAGCAGTTCTTC
CDR3: CASSPGTSWDNNEQFF

size: -
D: TRBD2
V: TRBV6-5
J: TRBJ2-2
DNA: TGTGCCAGCAGTTCCCTAGCGGGAGCCGGGACCGGGGAGCTGTTTTTT
CDR3: CASSSLAGAGTGELFF

size: -
D: -
V: TRBV5-8
J: TRBJ2-1
DNA: TGTGCCAGCAGCCCCTCACGGGGGGCGAGGTTGAATGAGCAGTTCTTC
CDR3: CASSPSRGARLNEQFF

size: -
D: TRBD1
V: TRBV4-3
J: TRBJ2-7
DNA: TGCGCCAGCAGCCAAGGTTTGCAGGGGGCCCGCGAGCAGTACTTC
CDR3: CASSQGLQGAREQYF

size: -
D: -
V: TRBV11-3
J: TRBJ2-7
DNA: TGTGCCAGCAGCTTAGTTTCCGGATTGCTTACTAGCGAGCAGTACTTC
CDR3: CASSLVSGLLTSEQYF

size: -
D: -
V: TRBV2
J: TRBJ1-4
DNA: TGTGCCAGCGGCAACAGACATAATGAAAAACTGTTTTTT
CDR3: CASGNRHNEKLFF

size: few
D: TRBD2
V: TRBV18
J: TRBJ2-7
DNA: TGTGCCAGCTCATCGGGACTAGCGGGAGCCTACGAGCAGTACTTC
CDR3: CASSSGLAGAYEQYF

size: -
D: -
V: TRBV28
J: TRBJ2-7
DNA: TGTGCCAGCAGTCCCATCGCACCCGCGATGAAGCAGTACTTC
CDR3: CASSPIAPAMKQYF

size: -
D: TRBD1
V: TRBV4-3
J: TRBJ1-3
DNA: TGCGCCAGCAGCCAAACCCTAACCCGGACAGGTGGAAACACCATATATTTT
CDR3: CASSQTLTRTGGNTIYF

size: -
D: -
V: TRBV28
J: TRBJ1-5
DNA: TGTGCCAGCAGCCGTGGAACTGAGGGCAATCAGCCCCAGCATTTT
CDR3: CASSRGTEGNQPQHF

size: few
D: TRBD1
V: TRBV4-1
J: TRBJ1-2
DNA: TGCGCCAGCAGCACCATGGGACAGGGGGCGGAGGGCTACACCTTC
CDR3: CASSTMGQGAEGYTF

size: few
D: -
V: TRBV5-6
J: TRBJ2-2
DNA: TGTGCCAGCAGCGGGAGCGGAGACACCGGGGAGCTGTTTTTT
CDR3: CASSGSGDTGELFF

size: once
D: -
V: TRBV6-5
J: TRBJ1-1
DNA: TGTGCCAGCAGAGACATCCTTCAGGCTTTCTTT
CDR3: CASRDILQAFF

size: -
D: TRBD1
V: TRBV5-1
J: TRBJ1-1
DNA: TGCGCCAGCAGCGTGGACAGGGGGACCACTGAAGCTTTCTTT
CDR3: CASSVDRGTTEAFF

size: -
D: -
V: TRBV7-4
J: TRBJ2-5
DNA: TGTGCCAGCAGCCCTCTGACATACCAAGAGACCCAGTACTTC
CDR3: CASSPLTYQETQYF

size: few
D: TRBD2
V: TRBV6-4
J: TRBJ2-1
DNA: TGTGCCAGCAGTGAATCCCCGGGACTAGAAGGCAATGAGCAGTTCTTC
CDR3: CASSESPGLEGNEQFF

size: -
D: -
V: TRBV14
J: TRBJ2-7
DNA: TGTGCCAGCAGCCAAGTTTTCGGTACTAGCCTTTCCTACGAGCAGTACTTC
CDR3: CASSQVFGTSLSYEQYF

size: once
D: -
V: TRBV15
J: TRBJ2-7
DNA: TGTGCCACCAGCAGAGATATCGAACGTAGCGACGAGCAGTACTTC
CDR3: CATSRDIERSDEQYF

size: -
D: TRBD2
V: TRBV6-1
J: TRBJ2-7
DNA: TGTGCCAGCAGTGCACTAGCGGGGGGACCAACCTACGAGCAGTACTTC
CDR3: CASSALAGGPTYEQYF

size: -
D: -
V: TRBV11-3
J: TRBJ2-7
DNA: TGTGCCAGCAGGGGAAGGGGCTACGAGCAGTACTTC
CDR3: CASRGRGYEQYF

size: once
D: TRBD1
V: TRBV5-1
J: TRBJ2-1
DNA: TGCGCCAGCAGCTCAACAGGGGGCCACTTTGGGTACAATGAGCAGTTCTTC
CDR3: CASSSTGGHFGYNEQFF

size: -
D: -
V: TRBV6-4
J: TRBJ2-7
DNA: TGTGCCAGCAGTGACTCGAGGGAGGCCAAACTCCTCCAGCAGTACTTC
CDR3: CASSDSREAKLLQQYF

size: -
D: TRBD2
V: TRBV11-3
J: TRBJ2-6
DNA: TGTGCCAGCAGCTTAACCACTCCGGGACTAGATCGCTCTGGGGCCAACGTCCTGACTTTC
CDR3: CASSLTTPGLDRSGANVLTF

size: few
D: -
V: TRBV5-1
J: TRBJ2-1
DNA: TGCGCCAGCAGCTTGCTGCAGTCCAATGAGCAGTTCTTC
CDR3: CASSLLQSNEQFF

size: once
D: TRBD1
V: TRBV7-2
J: TRBJ2-5
DNA: TGTGCCAGCAGCTACCGGGACAGGGGCCAGGAGACCCAGTACTTC
CDR3: CASSYRDRGQETQYF

size: once
D: TRBD2
V: TRBV29-1
J: TRBJ2-6
DNA: TGCAGCGTTGAAGAGCGTAGCGGGAGGTTTACTTCTGGGGCCAACGTCCTGACTTTC
CDR3: CSVEERSGRFTSGANVLTF

size: -
D: TRBD2
V: TRBV18
J: TRBJ2-7
DNA: TGTGCCAGCTCCCCGGGACTAGCGGACTTGATCTTC
CDR3: CASSPGLADLIF

size: -
D: -
V: TRBV7-2
J: TRBJ2-7
DNA: TGTGCCAGCGGCGTAGTTCCGGACAGCTCCTACGAGCAGTACTTC
CDR3: CASGVVPDSSYEQYF

size: -
D: TRBD2
V: TRBV7-6
J: TRBJ2-7
DNA: TGTGCCAGCAGCTTAGCTGTGGCGGGAGAGAGCTACGAGCAGTACTTC
CDR3: CASSLAVAGESYEQYF

size: -
D: TRBD2
V: TRBV9
J: TRBJ2-5
DNA: TGTGCCAGCAGCGCAACCAGTGGGGGACTAGCGGGAGTTGAGACCCAGTACTTC
CDR3: CASSATSGGLAGVETQYF

size: -
D: -
V: TRBV30
J: TRBJ2-1
DNA: TGTGCCTGGAGCGGGAGAGGCGATGAGCAGTTCTTC
CDR3: CAWSGRGDEQFF